This T cell receptor beta chain was captured by sequencing in a study of T cells and Merkel cell carcinoma outcomes. Only in-frame clones appear in the TCRdb table, and some are missing; sequencing was by immunoSEQ multiplex PCR. Of about 12,000 clones listed, roughly 96% are singletons. This clone was found a few times. Its antigen is undetermined. Deletions cut 5 bases from V and 5 bases from J, with 12 bases between. Germline-derived CDR1 and CDR2 are SGHTA and FQGNSA. CDR3 length: 13 residues. Study-wide results and caveats: Reportedly, T-cell repertoire with density predicts Merkel cell carcinoma outcomes.

Material: tumor tissue from Merkel cell carcinoma. V usage is TRBV7-2 and J usage is TRBJ2-5, with D perhaps TRBD1 (6 bases). The clonotype was recovered from a human donor with Merkel cell carcinoma. The CDR3 DNA follows: TGTGCCAGCAGCCCTGGGGGCTGGGAGACCCAGTACTTC. Its translation is CASSPGGWETQYF.